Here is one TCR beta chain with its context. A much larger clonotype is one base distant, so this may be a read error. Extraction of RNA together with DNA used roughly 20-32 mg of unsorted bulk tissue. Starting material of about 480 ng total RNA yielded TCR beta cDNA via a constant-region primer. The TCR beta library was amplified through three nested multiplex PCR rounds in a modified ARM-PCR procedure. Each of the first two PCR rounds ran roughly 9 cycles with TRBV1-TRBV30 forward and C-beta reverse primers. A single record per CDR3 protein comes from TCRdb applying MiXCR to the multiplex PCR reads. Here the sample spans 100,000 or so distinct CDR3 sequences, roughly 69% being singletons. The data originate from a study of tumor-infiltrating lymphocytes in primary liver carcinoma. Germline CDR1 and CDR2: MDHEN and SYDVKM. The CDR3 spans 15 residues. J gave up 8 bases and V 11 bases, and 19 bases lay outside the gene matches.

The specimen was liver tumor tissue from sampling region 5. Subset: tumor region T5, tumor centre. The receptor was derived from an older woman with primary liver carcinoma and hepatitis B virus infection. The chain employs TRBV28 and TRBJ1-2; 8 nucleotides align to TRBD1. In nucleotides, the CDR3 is TGTGCCGGCATCCCACACTCTGACAGGGGTGACGGCTACACCTTC. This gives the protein CAGIPHSDRGDGYTF.